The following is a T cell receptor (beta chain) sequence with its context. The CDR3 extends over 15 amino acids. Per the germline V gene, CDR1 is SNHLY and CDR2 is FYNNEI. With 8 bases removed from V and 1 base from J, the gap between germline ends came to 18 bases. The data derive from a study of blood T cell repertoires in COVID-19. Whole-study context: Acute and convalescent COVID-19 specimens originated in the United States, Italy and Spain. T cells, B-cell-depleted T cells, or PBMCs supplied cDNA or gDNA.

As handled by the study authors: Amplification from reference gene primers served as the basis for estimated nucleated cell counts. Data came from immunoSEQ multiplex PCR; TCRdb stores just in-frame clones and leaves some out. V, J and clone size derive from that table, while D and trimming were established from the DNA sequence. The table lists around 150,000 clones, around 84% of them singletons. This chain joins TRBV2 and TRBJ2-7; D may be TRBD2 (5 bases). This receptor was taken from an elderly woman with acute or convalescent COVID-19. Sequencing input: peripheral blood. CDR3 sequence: CASLDRRRSSYEQYF. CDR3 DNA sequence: TGTGCCAGCCTCGATAGGAGGAGGTCGTCCTACGAGCAGTACTTC.